This T cell receptor beta chain derives from a study of OX40 agonist ivuxolimab in advanced cancers. Turning to the study itself: Partial responses, seen in three patients, involved one hepatocellular carcinoma and two cutaneous melanomas. Study findings and constraints: CD8+ T cells averaged more expanded clones than CD4+.

Germline loops: CDR1 MNHEY, CDR2 SMNVEV (reference sequence). Trimming took off 6 bases at V and 6 bases at J, with 18 bases between the two ends. There are 14 residues in the CDR3. Concerning this clone itself: Its cognate antigen is unknown.

TCRdb keeps only in-frame clones here, not all; method: immunoSEQ multiplex PCR. The table shows roughly 70,000 clones, with 70% to 90% occurring only once. The sample consisted of CD4+ or CD8+ T cells sorted from blood, taken in a trial of the OX40 agonist ivuxolimab. This receptor was taken from an adult with an advanced solid tumor such as melanoma, head and neck, liver or kidney cancer. V is TRBV27 and J is TRBJ2-7; D may be TRBD2 (6 bases). As DNA, the CDR3 is TGTGCCAGCAGGCCAAAGACACGGAGGGCCGAGCAGTACTTC. As protein: CASRPKTRRAEQYF.